This record looks at one TCR beta chain sequence and its context. As yet, its antigen is unknown. Trimming pared 0 bases from V and 2 bases from J, leaving 11 bases between. Looked up from germline, CDR1 is LNHNV and CDR2 is YYDKDF (reference sequence). The CDR3 totals 15 residues. This sample is part of a study of CD8 T cells in Susac syndrome. Background on the study: Active disease was present in over five of the sequenced Susac syndrome patients, and remission in fewer than ten. Study-wide points: The study admitted that it had a relatively small number of individuals in its TCR sequencing and HLA analysis.

Reverse transcription of about 0.45 to 1 ug RNA was carried out with random hexamers. With immunoSEQ multiplex PCR, TCR beta CDR3 was amplified across 54 Vbeta and 13 Jbeta. MiXCR, run by TCRdb on the immunoSEQ multiplex PCR reads, gives a single entry per CDR3 protein. Of about 190,000 distinct CDR3 sequences in the sample, 95% are singletons; the top ten hold around 0.16%. High-throughput TCR beta sequencing covered peripheral CD8+ and CD4+ T cells. The sample consisted of CD8+ T cells from PBMCs. The rearrangement uses TRBV15 and TRBJ2-7, with D unclear. The TCR originated in a human donor with Susac syndrome. The CDR3 nucleotides are TGTGCCACCAGCAGAGATAGCAGTTCAGCCTACGAGCAGTACTTC. It yields the protein CATSRDSSSAYEQYF.